This record concerns one TCR beta chain sequence. Its specificity is not known. The repertoire was sequenced with immunoSEQ multiplex PCR; TCRdb's copy has only in-frame clones and lacks some. Found here are 330,000 or so clones, around four fifths of them singletons; the top ten hold under 11%. This sample was taken from a study of shared clonotypes between healthy human individuals. Findings and limits, study-wide: What naive subsets generally showed was a larger estimated richness than memory subsets showed.

The CDR3 length is 16 residues. Germline V gene lookup returns CDR1 SGHTA and CDR2 FQGNSA. With 1 base removed from V and 4 bases from J, the gap between germline ends came to 13 bases. This sequence was found in a man aged 30 to 39 in good health. Material for sequencing was memory CD4+ T cells sorted from blood. Subset of the sample: CD45RA-negative fraction. The chain has TRBV7-2 and TRBJ2-2, with TRBD1 as a possible D gene (5 bases). The CDR3 sequence is CASSLVSGAGTGELFF. CDR3 coding DNA: TGTGCCAGCAGCTTAGTTTCTGGGGCCGGCACCGGGGAGCTGTTTTTT.